The 18 T cell receptor beta chains below all came from one sample that was sequenced in a study of T cell changes during pregnancy in multiple sclerosis. Sequencing was performed with immunoSEQ multiplex PCR; in TCRdb, only in-frame clones are kept and a portion is missing. The sample lists roughly 64,000 clones, just under 95% occurring once. The sample consisted of peripheral blood, taken in the second trimester of pregnancy. All receptors come from a female donor with multiple sclerosis, enrolled in a pregnancy study.

The J gene is TRBJ2-7, the V gene TRBV11-2; D is uncertain. In germline, CDR1 is SGHAT, CDR2 FQNNGV. The CDR3 extends over 13 amino acids. Trimming pared 1 base from V and 5 bases from J, leaving 9 bases between. CDR3 region: CASSLGQDNEQYF. The CDR3 region has the DNA TGTGCCAGCAGCTTAGGTCAGGATAACGAGCAGTACTTC.

This chain joins TRBV28 and TRBJ1-4, with 7 bases that match TRBD1. Trimming at V came to 3 bases and at J to 8 bases, leaving 15 bases not matched to a gene. The germline CDR1 and CDR2 sequences are MDHEN and SYDVKM. The CDR3 has 17 amino acids. DNA for the CDR3: TGTGCCAGCAGTTTTATTCACCCAAGGGGGCGTCAGGAAAAACTGTTTTTT. This gives the protein CASSFIHPRGRQEKLFF. Full variable domain (missing parts from reference TRBV28 and TRBJ1-4): DVKVTQSSRYLVKRTGEKVFLECVQDMDHENMFWYRQDPGLGLRLIYFSYDVKMKEKGDIPEGYSVSREKKERFSLILESASTNQTSMYLCASSFIHPRGRQEKLFFGSGTQLSVL.

The CDR3 reads CASSQAADSSSYNEQFF. For the CDR3, the DNA is TGCGCCAGCAGCCAAGCCGCGGACTCTAGCTCCTACAATGAGCAGTTCTTC. The chain uses TRBV4-1 and TRBJ2-1; D is possibly TRBD2 (5 bases). Germline V CDR1 and CDR2: MGHRA, YSYEKL. The V end lost 1 base, the J end lost 0 bases, and 13 bases lay between the germline ends. The CDR3 runs to 17 residues.

This rearrangement joins TRBV28 to TRBJ2-5, with 11 nucleotides matching TRBD2. CDR1 is MDHEN and CDR2 is SYDVKM in the germline V gene. J lost 1 base, V lost 3 bases, and 7 bases had no gene match. The CDR3 consists of 17 residues. CDR3 loop: CASSLGRGTSGQETQYF. The DNA for the CDR3 is TGTGCCAGCAGTTTGGGGCGCGGGACTAGCGGCCAAGAGACCCAGTACTTC.

The CDR3 nucleotides read TGTGCCAGCAGTCGGACTAGCGGGAGTATCTCCTACAATGAGCAGTTCTTC. Its translation is CASSRTSGSISYNEQFF. This sequence joins TRBV2 and TRBJ2-1, with 13 positions matching TRBD2. CDR1 is SNHLY, CDR2 FYNNEI, per germline. The V and J ends lost 5 bases and 0 bases, in that order; junction bases with no gene match: 4. The length of the CDR3 is 17 residues.

The V call is TRBV5-1, the J call TRBJ2-3; 7 bases line up with TRBD2. The CDR3 runs 15 residues. The V gene end was trimmed by 2 bases and the J gene end by 2 bases; junction bases not matched to a gene: 5. In germline, CDR1 is SGHRS, CDR2 YFSETQ. CDR3 region: CASSLRGGYTDTQYF. CDR3 DNA sequence: TGCGCCAGCAGCTTACGGGGAGGGTACACAGATACGCAGTATTTT.

The chain recombines TRBV7-7 with TRBJ2-7; 8 nucleotides line up with TRBD2. This CDR3 spans 13 amino acids. Trimming at V came to 5 bases and at J to 4 bases, leaving 4 bases not matched to a gene. The germline CDR1 and CDR2 sequences are SSHAT and FNYEAQ (reference sequence). DNA for the CDR3: TGTGCCAGCAGCCAGGCGGGGGGTTACGAGCAGTACTTC. Protein sequence: CASSQAGGYEQYF.

This clone was recorded a few times. CDR3 bases: TGTGCCAGCAGCGTAGATGGACAGCCTGGAAACACCATATATTTT. This translates into CASSVDGQPGNTIYF. J is TRBJ1-3 and V is TRBV9; tentatively, D is TRBD1 (6 bases). This CDR3 contains 15 residues. V lost 0 bases and J 2 bases, leaving 9 bases between the germline ends. Germline V lookup: CDR1 SGDLS, CDR2 YYNGEE.

The CDR3 region is CASSTVLAKNIQYF. CDR3 DNA sequence: TGTGCCAGCAGCACAGTACTAGCCAAAAACATTCAGTACTTC. This rearrangement joins TRBV6-6 to TRBJ2-4; D unclear. Germline CDR1 and CDR2: MNHNY and SVGAGI (reference sequence). Trimming shortened V by 6 bases and J by 0 bases, and 9 bases separated the two germline ends. The CDR3 sequence is 14 residues long.

CDR3 sequence reads: CASSKQREGGETQYF. The CDR3 DNA is TGCGCCAGCAGCAAACAGCGGGAGGGCGGGGAGACCCAGTACTTC. V gene TRBV5-1 combines with J gene TRBJ2-5, with 10 bases lining up with TRBD2. Germline V gene sequence: CDR1 SGHRS, CDR2 YFSETQ. V lost 4 bases to trimming and J lost 5 bases; unmatched junction nucleotides: 8. This CDR3 comprises 15 residues. Combining the CDR3 with reference TRBV5-1 and TRBJ2-5 gives the whole variable domain KAGVTQTPRYLIKTRGQQVTLSCSPISGHRSVSWYQQTPGQGLQFLFEYFSETQRNKGNFPGRFSGRQFSNSRSEMNVSTLELGDSALYLCASSKQREGGETQYFGPGTRLLVL.

The J gene is TRBJ1-2, the V gene TRBV28; a possible D gene is TRBD1 (5 bases). The CDR3 consists of 14 residues. V lost 7 bases and J 6 bases, leaving 18 bases between the germline ends. Germline assignment: CDR1 MDHEN and CDR2 SYDVKM. CDR3 region: CASNLGSGGNGYTF. In DNA form, the CDR3 reads TGTGCCAGCAATTTGGGTTCGGGGGGGAATGGCTACACCTTC.

This chain joins TRBV7-2 and TRBJ2-3, with 7 bases that match TRBD2. V was pared by 2 bases and J by 6 bases, with 5 bases of the junction left unmatched. Germline V gene lookup returns CDR1 SGHTA and CDR2 FQGNSA. The CDR3 consists of 14 residues. The CDR3 loop reads CASSLQAGTDTQYF. The CDR3 DNA reads as TGTGCCAGCAGCTTACAAGCGGGAACGGATACGCAGTATTTT.

This clone was observed a few times. The chain recombines TRBV2 with TRBJ1-5; 7 bases agree with TRBD1. The CDR3 sequence is 13 residues long. V lost 2 bases and J lost 8; bases outside the gene matches: 3. The germline V gene has CDR1 SNHLY and CDR2 FYNNEI. The CDR3 region has the DNA TGTGCCAGCAGTGAACAAGGGGGCAAGCCCCAGCATTTT. This codes for CASSEQGGKPQHF.

The J gene is TRBJ1-2, the V gene TRBV5-1; tentative D call: TRBD1 (5 bases). The V gene lost 4 bases and the J gene lost 5 bases, with 15 bases spanning the gap. The length of the CDR3 is 14 residues. Germline CDR1 SGHRS, CDR2 YFSETQ. The CDR3, as DNA: TGCGCCAGCAGCCCGCAGGGTTTCGGGTATGGCTACACCTTC. Residues: CASSPQGFGYGYTF.

The chain is built from TRBV4-2 and TRBJ1-2; TRBD1 is a possible D gene (5 bases). Between the trimmed V and J ends, which lost 1 base and 7 bases, there was a span of 16 bases. CDR1 LGHNA and CDR2 YNFKEQ come from the germline V gene. The CDR3 runs to 15 residues. In nucleotides, the CDR3 is TGTGCCAGCAGCCAAGCTTTTCGGGGGGGGGTTGGCTACACCTTC. As protein: CASSQAFRGGVGYTF.

This sequence joins TRBV13 and TRBJ2-3; D is undetermined. Deletions cut 1 base from V and 2 bases from J, with 7 bases between. The V gene's germline CDR1 is PRHDT and CDR2 FYEKMQ (reference sequence). The length of the CDR3 is 14 residues. The CDR3 loop reads CASSLVGNTDTQYF. Written as DNA, the CDR3 is TGTGCCAGCAGCTTAGTGGGCAACACAGATACGCAGTATTTT.

The chain recombines TRBV5-1 with TRBJ2-1, with TRBD1 identical over 7 bases. There are 13 residues in the CDR3. The germline gives CDR1 SGHRS, CDR2 YFSETQ. V shed 2 bases, J shed 5 bases, and the junction held 1 base outside the gene matches. CDR3 sequence reads: CASSFGQDNEQFF. The CDR3 bases are TGCGCCAGCAGCTTCGGACAGGACAATGAGCAGTTCTTC.

A word on this clone: The junction and the germline gene differ at one end; a read error may be behind it. The chain employs TRBV7-7 and TRBJ2-2; 10 nucleotides match TRBD2. Germline-derived CDR1 and CDR2 are SSHAT and FNYEAQ (reference sequence). This CDR3 contains 16 residues. The DNA for the CDR3 is TGTGCTAGCAGCTCACTAGCGGGATTTAACACCGGGGAGCTGTTTTTT. Its protein product is CASSSLAGFNTGELFF.